What follows is one T cell receptor (beta chain) and its context. This clonotype was seen many times. No antigen is known for it. No much larger clonotype is one base removed from it; base qualities were not supplied. The CDR3 contains 15 residues, cysteine and phenylalanine counted. CDR3 DNA only is kept here, 45 bases in frame from base 1. CDR1 is given as MNHEY and CDR2 as SVGAGI, both from the germline V gene. The junction carries 8 bases between V and J, which are trimmed by 0 bases and 2 bases respectively. The library was prepared using 5' RACE. The sample was run on an Illumina HiSeq 2000. Template switching added a universal primer binding site, and the final cDNA carried a unique molecular identifier that allowed TCR cDNA molecules to be counted accurately. Specific primers in the conserved constant-segment region were used to synthesize first-strand cDNA for TCR alpha and beta chains. To control for contamination, every cDNA library was double barcoded, receiving both a SMART-Mk sample barcode and Illumina barcodes. Two successive PCR steps introduced TruSeq adapter sequences along with Illumina sample barcodes. Sequencing of the TCR alpha and beta cDNA libraries was done on the Illumina HiSeq platform using custom primers. Per the original workflow: Unique molecular identifiers were extracted from raw reads with MiGEC, and CDR3 positions were determined with MiXCR. Recombination models were inferred per individual with the repgenHMM and IGoR tools using an EM algorithm. The tcR package in R was used for shared clonotype analysis, with sharing normalized by the product of cloneset sizes. To study raw recombination free of thymic and clonal selection effects, out-of-frame nonproductive sequences were analyzed. TCRdb redid the processing of the public reads, applying fastp at Q25 and MiXCR, and retained in-frame beta chains. Each CDR3 protein gets just one entry, which takes the most common genes and DNA from the rows behind it. None of the V and J calls come from the authors' own analysis; TCRdb made them. Here the sample has under 450,000 distinct CDR3 sequences; less than 20% occur a single time. Around 12% of the sample is taken by the ten largest.

This sample is part of a study of identical twins (dated by TCRdb to between 2015 and 2016). Background for the entire study: TCR alpha and beta repertoires from monozygotic twins, unrelated adults of various ages and cord blood were deep-sequenced to test whether fetal clonotypes persist. Replicate twin experiments were performed at different times using different library preparation protocols to rule out contamination.

Every donor in the study was a healthy Caucasian. The researchers also sequenced three unrelated adults who were not twins: a male aged 18 to 30, a male aged 50 to 60, and a female aged 50 to 60. Miltenyi CD45RO+ enrichment and human naive T-cell isolation kits were used to isolate memory (CD45RO+) and naive T cells from PBMC. Beyond this particular receptor, the publication reports: Compared with coincidental sharing between unrelated individuals, out-of-frame TCR alpha sequences shared between twins had an excess of sequences with low generation probability. Fewer insertions were carried by abundant cord blood beta clonotypes, a similar but weaker trend appeared in young adult naive repertoires, and no such trend appeared in memory repertoires. Out-of-frame TCR alpha sharing in monozygotic twins was systematically underestimated by recombination models, whereas sharing between unrelated individuals was in agreement with the recombination models. Excess twin sharing in beta out-of-frame sequences was weaker because fewer shared sequences lowered the signal-to-noise ratio. Because the same donors could not be followed over many years, the conclusions relied on cross-sectional statistical analysis. Invariant T cells such as MAIT and iNKT could partly confound zero-insertion analyses, though diverse VJ usage argued against this for most clonotypes.

Specimen: naive T cells sorted from blood. What this sample's cell subset or site label stands for: cells isolated with a human naive T-cell isolation kit. The V and J genes are TRBV6-5 and TRBJ1-5; confidence is insufficient to name the D gene. This receptor was taken from a man between 45 and 60 years old in good health. The base sequence is TGTGCCAGCAGTTACTCGGCAGATGGCAATCAGCCCCAGCATTTT. It encodes CASSYSADGNQPQHF.